The entry below gives a single TCR beta chain sequence along with its context. The data are from a study of Ad26.COV2.S vaccination and SARS-CoV-2 variants. Noted treatment: some 19 received Ad26.COV2.S at low or high dose, single or two shots; about five received placebo; per-sample allocation not given. Samples were taken on day 63 after the first vaccine or placebo injection. The CDR3 has 14 residues. The ends were cut back, 3 bases at V and 8 bases at J, with 16 bases in the middle. Per the germline V gene, CDR1 is LGHDT and CDR2 is YNNKEL (reference sequence). Measured with immunoSEQ multiplex PCR; TCRdb has only the in-frame clones, and not every one. The data contain 360,000 or so clones, around 86% of them singletons.

The rearrangement links TRBV3-1 (or the pseudogene TRBV3-2) to TRBJ1-2; a possible D gene is TRBD1 (5 bases). This TCR was recovered from a person aged 18-65 years who received the Ad26.COV2.S COVID-19 vaccine or a placebo. The starting material was peripheral blood, obtained in a trial of Ad26.COV2.S vaccine versus placebo. The CDR3 region has the DNA TGTGCCAGCAGCCACCATCGAGGGGAAAAAGGCTACACCTTC. It translates to CASSHHRGEKGYTF.